This TCR beta chain was found in a study of OX40 agonist ivuxolimab in advanced cancers. The wider study: The dose-escalation group included hepatocellular carcinoma, melanoma, renal cell carcinoma and head and neck cancer. From roughly 20 to 90 years was the age range, with a mean of about 54 years, and around 83% were male.

This table comes from immunoSEQ multiplex PCR, and its TCRdb copy is limited to in-frame clones, with some not included. The data contain tens of thousands of clones, about 90% of them singletons. Broader study findings: Compared with CD4+, CD8+ T cells on average had more expanded clones.

V lost 4 bases to trimming and J lost 2 bases; unmatched junction nucleotides: 4. This CDR3 contains 15 residues. The germline V gene encodes CDR1 MGHRA and CDR2 YSYEKL. Details on this clone: Antigen specificity is unknown.

This TCR derives from an adult with an advanced solid tumor such as melanoma, head and neck, liver or kidney cancer. This chain joins TRBV4-1 and TRBJ2-2; 7 bases are a match to TRBD1. The sample consisted of CD4+ or CD8+ T cells sorted from blood, taken in a trial of the OX40 agonist ivuxolimab. CDR3 amino acids: CASSPGTVNTGELFF. CDR3 in DNA: TGCGCCAGCAGCCCGGGGACAGTAAACACCGGGGAGCTGTTTTTT.